These 26 T cell receptor beta chains were sequenced from one sample in a study of T cells in localized non-small cell lung cancer. The repertoire was sequenced with immunoSEQ multiplex PCR; TCRdb's copy has only in-frame clones and lacks some. The table has about 2,600 clones, 20% to 25% seen once. Sequenced here: lung tumor tissue, sampled before any cancer treatment. These receptors were taken from a female donor at least 60 years old with stage I lung adenocarcinoma.

The chain recombines TRBV6-8 with TRBJ2-5; D gene ambiguous. Deletions cut 7 bases from V and 6 bases from J, with 15 bases between. Germline V gene data show CDR1 as MNHGY and CDR2 as SAAAGT. CDR3 size: 13 residues. The CDR3: CASTGNLMQTQYF. DNA for the CDR3: TGTGCCAGCACGGGCAACCTAATGCAGACCCAGTACTTC.

This clone occurred a few times. The V and J genes are TRBV6-8 and TRBJ2-3, with 11 bases aligning to TRBD2. This CDR3 spans 15 amino acids. CDR1 and CDR2 (germline): MNHGY, SAAAGT. V lost 8 bases and J lost 4; bases outside the gene matches: 8. The CDR3 DNA reads TGTGCCAGCCGTAGCGGGGGGGCCTTCGCAGATACGCAGTATTTT. Translated, it gives CASRSGGAFADTQYF.

This clone was detected only a few times. This chain uses TRBV15 with TRBJ1-4; TRBD1 agrees at 9 bases. V was clipped by 2 bases and J by 11 bases; unmatched bases: 9. CDR1 LNHNV and CDR2 YYDKDF come from the germline V gene (reference sequence). CDR3 length equals 15 residues. Here the CDR3 reads CATSRTLDRGDKLFF. The CDR3 DNA reads as TGTGCCACCAGCAGAACTCTGGACAGGGGCGATAAACTGTTTTTT.

V gene TRBV6-8 combines with J gene TRBJ1-4; perhaps TRBD1 as D (5 bases). V lost 7 bases, J lost 8 bases, and 17 bases lay in between. Per germline, CDR1 MNHGY and CDR2 SAAAGT. This CDR3 is built from 14 residues. CDR3 sequence (DNA): TGTGCCAGCATCCAGAGGGGTTTGGGGGAAAAACTGTTTTTT. This translates into CASIQRGLGEKLFF.

The chain carries TRBV30 and TRBJ2-1, with 11 bases that match TRBD2. The junction had 7 bases not matched to a gene; V was cut back by 2 bases and J by 4 bases. Per germline, CDR1 GTSNPN and CDR2 SVGIG (reference sequence). This CDR3 is 16 amino acids long. As DNA, the CDR3 is TGTGCCTGGAGTTCGTCTAGCGGGAGGAAGTACAATGAGCAGTTCTTC. Translation: CAWSSSSGRKYNEQFF.

By sample fraction, this clone is large. The V call is TRBV9, the J call TRBJ1-2; D is possibly TRBD1 (6 bases). CDR1 is SGDLS and CDR2 is YYNGEE in the germline V gene. The V and J ends lost 0 bases and 5 bases respectively, with 11 bases between them. This CDR3 spans 14 amino acids. CDR3 sequence reads: CASSVGGRGYGYTF. CDR3 nucleotides: TGTGCCAGCAGCGTAGGGGGGCGCGGATATGGCTACACCTTC.

In this sample, this clone is large. The V gene is TRBV19, the J gene TRBJ2-7; D not certain. Germline V gene data show CDR1 as LNHDA and CDR2 as SQIVND (reference sequence). CDR3 length equals 15 residues. The V end was cut by 1 base, the J end by 3 bases, with 13 bases between. The CDR3, as DNA: TGTGCCAGTAGTATAGCCCCTCTCGGTGACTACGAGCAGTACTTC. This sequence encodes CASSIAPLGDYEQYF.

The chain couples TRBV11-3 to TRBJ1-3; no definite D call. The germline CDR1 and CDR2 sequences are SGHNT and YENEEA. V lost 4 bases, J lost 4 bases, and 14 bases lay in between. The CDR3 totals 15 residues. The CDR3 here is CASSSSPPPGNTIYF. DNA of the CDR3: TGTGCCAGCAGCTCCAGTCCCCCTCCCGGAAACACCATATATTTT.

The chain is built from TRBV14 and TRBJ2-7; maybe TRBD2 (7 bases). The V gene lost 1 base and the J gene lost 3 bases, with 16 bases spanning the gap. CDR3 length: 16 residues. In germline, CDR1 is SGHDN, CDR2 FVKESK. CDR3 DNA: TGTGCCAGCAGCCAAGCCTTGGACGGGGGGCTCTACGAGCAGTACTTC. It is translated as CASSQALDGGLYEQYF.

The chain is built from TRBV18 and TRBJ1-2; D not certain. The CDR3 is 14 amino acids. Germline V gene data show CDR1 as KGHSH and CDR2 as LQKENI. V was clipped by 4 bases and J by 6 bases, with 15 bases between them. The CDR3 spells CASSQGGGFNGYTF. As DNA, the CDR3 is TGTGCCAGCTCACAGGGCGGCGGTTTTAATGGCTACACCTTC.

The V call is TRBV5-1, the J call TRBJ2-5, with D unclear. Germline lookup yields CDR1 SGHRS and CDR2 YFSETQ. The CDR3 has 16 residues. Trimming took off 0 bases at V and 1 base at J, with 13 bases between the two ends. The CDR3 is CASSLAIRTVQETQYF. DNA of the CDR3: TGCGCCAGCAGCTTGGCAATCCGGACGGTCCAAGAGACCCAGTACTTC.

Note on this clone: Sequence at one end of the junction differs from germline and may be a read error. The chain has TRBV11-3 and TRBJ2-1; tentatively, D is TRBD1 (5 bases). This CDR3 has 16 residues. Germline loops: CDR1 SGHNT, CDR2 YENEEA. This CDR3 reads CASSLGPVGVYNEQFF. The CDR3 nucleotides read TGTGCTAGCAGCTTAGGTCCGGTAGGGGTCTACAATGAGCAGTTCTTC.

This clone showed up just a few times. The J gene is TRBJ2-1, the V gene TRBV11-3; maybe TRBD2 (5 bases). From germline, CDR1 is SGHNT and CDR2 YENEEA. With 5 bases removed from V and 3 bases from J, the gap between germline ends came to 14 bases. The length of the CDR3 is 15 residues. Written as DNA, the CDR3 is TGTGCCAGCAGCCGAAACGGGGAAAACTACAATGAGCAGTTCTTC. This codes for CASSRNGENYNEQFF.

In this sample, this clone turned up a few times. The rearrangement links TRBV15 to TRBJ2-2; weak D call: TRBD1 (5 bases). The CDR3 contains 15 residues. CDR1 and CDR2 from the germline V gene are LNHNV and YYDKDF (reference sequence). V lost 4 bases to trimming and J lost 4 bases, with 13 bases between them. CDR3 in amino acids: CATSIIGVGTGELFF. The CDR3 nucleotides read TGTGCCACCAGCATCATAGGGGTGGGCACCGGGGAGCTGTTTTTT.

This clone is termed medium-sized. The V gene is TRBV1, the J gene TRBJ2-5; the table's D call, TRBD1, was not checked against the DNA. TRBV1 is a pseudogene. The CDR3 length is 17 residues. The CDR3 loop reads CASSQGWSGGSRETQYF. The CDR3 DNA sequence: TGCGCCAGCAGCCAAGGCTGGTCAGGGGGGTCACGGGAGACCCAGTACTTC.

This clone was seen a handful of times. This rearrangement joins TRBV5-1 to TRBJ2-1; 8 bases agree with TRBD1. J lost 4 bases, V lost 2 bases, and 11 bases had no gene match. The CDR3 spans 17 residues. CDR1 is SGHRS and CDR2 is YFSETQ in the germline V gene. The CDR3 DNA sequence: TGCGCCAGCAGCTTAGGACAGGGTTCTACTCAATACAATGAGCAGTTCTTC. Its translation is CASSLGQGSTQYNEQFF.

This clone showed up just a few times. The chain employs TRBV4-1 and TRBJ2-1, with 11 bases fitting TRBD2. Losses at the gene ends were 1 base for V and 7 bases for J; bases not matched to a gene: 6. Germline lookup yields CDR1 MGHRA and CDR2 YSYEKL. The CDR3 loop spans 16 amino acids. CDR3 nucleotide sequence: TGCGCCAGCAGCCAAGTGGTAGCGGGGGGGCTTAATGAGCAGTTCTTC. Protein sequence: CASSQVVAGGLNEQFF.

This clone is termed medium-sized. The V gene is TRBV10-3, the J gene TRBJ1-5, with D unresolved. Trimming took 0 bases from V and 0 from J, leaving 6 bases between them. The germline V gene has CDR1 ENHRY and CDR2 SYGVKD. The length of the CDR3 is 15 residues. The CDR3 reads CAISESFDSNQPQHF. The CDR3 DNA reads as TGTGCCATCAGTGAGTCATTCGATAGCAATCAGCCCCAGCATTTT.

In nucleotides, the CDR3 is TGCAGCGCCGGGACAGGACTGCTCTGGGGGGGCGAGCAGTACTTC. Its protein product is CSAGTGLLWGGEQYF. The rearrangement joins TRBV29-1 to TRBJ2-7; D might be TRBD1 (8 bases). This CDR3 contains 15 residues. The germline V and J ends were trimmed by 7 bases and 6 bases, with 25 bases remaining between them. The V gene's germline CDR1 is SQVTM and CDR2 ANQGSEA.

The J gene is TRBJ2-1, the V gene TRBV6-8; D remains ambiguous. CDR1 and CDR2 (germline): MNHGY, SAAAGT. The V end lost 6 bases, the J end lost 4 bases, and 10 bases lay between the germline ends. The CDR3 covers 13 residues. CDR3 sequence: CASSALKYNEQFF. As DNA, the CDR3 is TGTGCCAGCAGCGCACTAAAATACAATGAGCAGTTCTTC.

This chain uses TRBV6-8 with TRBJ1-4; D gene unclear. Germline CDR1 MNHGY, CDR2 SAAAGT. CDR3 length: 12 amino acids. Trimming took 0 bases from V and 7 from J, leaving 3 bases between them. The DNA of the CDR3 is TGTGCCAGCAGTTACTCTCGTGAAAAACTGTTTTTT. This gives the protein CASSYSREKLFF.

This clone was detected only a few times. The chain is built from TRBV28 and TRBJ2-3; D is uncertain. This CDR3 is 13 amino acids long. Trimming removed 5 bases from V and 2 bases from J, with 8 bases in between. Germline V gives CDR1 MDHEN, CDR2 SYDVKM. CDR3 sequence: CASSIRTTDTQYF. CDR3 DNA sequence: TGTGCCAGCAGTATCCGGACCACAGATACGCAGTATTTT.

The genes are TRBV10-3 and TRBJ2-4; D perhaps matches TRBD2 (5 bases). CDR1 is ENHRY and CDR2 is SYGVKD in the germline V gene. CDR3 length: 15 residues. Trimming removed 5 bases from V and 0 bases from J, with 11 bases in between. In DNA, the CDR3 is TGTGCCATCAGTACCGGAGGTCAAGCCAAAAACATTCAGTACTTC. The encoded protein is CAISTGGQAKNIQYF.

This clone is medium-sized (0.01 to 0.1%) within its sample. The gene calls are TRBV6-8 and TRBJ2-3; D not certain. CDR1 is MNHGY, CDR2 SAAAGT, per germline. There are 12 residues in the CDR3. V was shortened by 10 bases and J by 5 bases, with 13 bases between the two germline ends. As DNA, the CDR3 is TGTGCCACCCTCTCGGACGGAGATACGCAGTATTTT. It specifies CATLSDGDTQYF.

Only a few counts were recorded for this clone. The rearrangement links TRBV6-1 to TRBJ2-1, with D tentatively TRBD2 (5 bases). V was clipped by 0 bases and J by 4 bases, with 10 bases between them. The length of the CDR3 is 15 residues. The germline CDR1 and CDR2 sequences are MNHNS and SASEGT. The CDR3 DNA is TGTGCCAGCAGTGAAGCCCCCGGGGTATACAATGAGCAGTTCTTC. It translates to CASSEAPGVYNEQFF.

This clone appeared a few times. The rearrangement joins TRBV6-8 to TRBJ1-2, with 9 bases matching TRBD1. Germline V lookup: CDR1 MNHGY, CDR2 SAAAGT. The CDR3 has 13 residues. Germline trimming cut 5 bases from V and 3 bases from J; bases unmatched to any gene: 1. CDR3 bases: TGTGCCAGCAGTGACAGGGGGTACTATGGCTACACCTTC. Encoded protein: CASSDRGYYGYTF.